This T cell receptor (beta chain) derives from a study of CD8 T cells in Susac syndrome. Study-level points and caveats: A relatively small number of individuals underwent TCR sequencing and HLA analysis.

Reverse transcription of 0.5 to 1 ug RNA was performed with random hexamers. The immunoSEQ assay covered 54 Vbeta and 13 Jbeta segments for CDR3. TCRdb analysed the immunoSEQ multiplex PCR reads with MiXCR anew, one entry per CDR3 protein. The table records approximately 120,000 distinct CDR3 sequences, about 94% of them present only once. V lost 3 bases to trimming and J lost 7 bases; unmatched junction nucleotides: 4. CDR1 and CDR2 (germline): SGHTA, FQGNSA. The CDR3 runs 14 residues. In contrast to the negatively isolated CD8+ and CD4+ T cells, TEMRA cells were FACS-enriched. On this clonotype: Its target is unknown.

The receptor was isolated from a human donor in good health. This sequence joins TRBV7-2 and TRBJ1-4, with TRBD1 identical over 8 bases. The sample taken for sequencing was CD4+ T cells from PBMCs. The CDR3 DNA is TGTGCCAGCAGCTTGACAGGGGAGGCTGAAAAACTGTTTTTT. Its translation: CASSLTGEAEKLFF.